Listed below are T cell receptor beta chains from one sample, sequenced in a study of cytomegalovirus exposure and HLA in healthy donors. Repertoires were generated with immunoSEQ multiplex PCR, while TCRdb's copy carries only in-frame clones and drops some. The sample carries about 340,000 clones, around 86% recorded once. The sequenced sample was PBMCs. These receptors were obtained from a woman aged 18-29 years in good health and CMV-seronegative. Each CDR3 is given with its conserved first and last residue. A D gene is named only where the DNA matches it firmly. A clone size is listed for some rows: how often the clone was seen (once, few, many), or a class if it is expanded.

size,J,V,D,DNA,CDR3
-,TRBJ1-3,TRBV6-5,-,TGTGCCAGCACCCTAACCTTCCGGGCTGGAAACACCATATATTTT,CASTLTFRAGNTIYF
once,TRBJ2-5,TRBV27,-,TGTGCCAGCAGTTTATCGTCCACAGCCGGGACCCAGTACTTC,CASSLSSTAGTQYF
-,TRBJ2-7,TRBV18,TRBD1,TGTGCCAGCTCACCAGCGGAGAGACAGGGGGCCCCCTACGAGCAGTACTTC,CASSPAERQGAPYEQYF
few,TRBJ2-7,TRBV2,-,TGTGCCAGCAGTGCCGGAGGACTTGGAGTTAACGAGCAGTACTTC,CASSAGGLGVNEQYF
few,TRBJ2-7,TRBV29-1,-,TGCAGCGCCGTGAGCGCCTCCTACGAGCAGTACTTC,CSAVSASYEQYF
-,TRBJ2-7,TRBV28,-,TGTGCCATCAACAGGGGGAGCGGGACTAAACAGTACTTC,CAINRGSGTKQYF
once,TRBJ2-3,TRBV7-9,TRBD2,TGTGCCAGCACTCGAGTAGCGGGAGGGTCTAGCACAGATACGCAGTATTTT,CASTRVAGGSSTDTQYF
-,TRBJ2-1,TRBV2,TRBD2,TGTGCCAGCGCGGGCGGGAGTTTAGACAATGAGCAGTTCTTC,CASAGGSLDNEQFF
-,TRBJ1-1,TRBV28,-,TGTGCCAGCAGCTCCCCAGGAGAGGGCACTGAAGCTTTCTTT,CASSSPGEGTEAFF
-,TRBJ1-2,TRBV21-1,-,TGTGCCAGCAGCAAACCCGCTGTTAAGAAACGGGGGAAGAGTGGCTACACCTTC,CASSKPAVKKRGKSGYTF
few,TRBJ2-7,TRBV4-1,-,TGCGCCAGCAGGCCCGGGACGGGGGCCTACGAGCAGTACTTC,CASRPGTGAYEQYF
-,TRBJ2-7,TRBV27,-,TGTGCCAGCAGCTCTCGACGGAGGAACTACGAGCAGTACTTC,CASSSRRRNYEQYF